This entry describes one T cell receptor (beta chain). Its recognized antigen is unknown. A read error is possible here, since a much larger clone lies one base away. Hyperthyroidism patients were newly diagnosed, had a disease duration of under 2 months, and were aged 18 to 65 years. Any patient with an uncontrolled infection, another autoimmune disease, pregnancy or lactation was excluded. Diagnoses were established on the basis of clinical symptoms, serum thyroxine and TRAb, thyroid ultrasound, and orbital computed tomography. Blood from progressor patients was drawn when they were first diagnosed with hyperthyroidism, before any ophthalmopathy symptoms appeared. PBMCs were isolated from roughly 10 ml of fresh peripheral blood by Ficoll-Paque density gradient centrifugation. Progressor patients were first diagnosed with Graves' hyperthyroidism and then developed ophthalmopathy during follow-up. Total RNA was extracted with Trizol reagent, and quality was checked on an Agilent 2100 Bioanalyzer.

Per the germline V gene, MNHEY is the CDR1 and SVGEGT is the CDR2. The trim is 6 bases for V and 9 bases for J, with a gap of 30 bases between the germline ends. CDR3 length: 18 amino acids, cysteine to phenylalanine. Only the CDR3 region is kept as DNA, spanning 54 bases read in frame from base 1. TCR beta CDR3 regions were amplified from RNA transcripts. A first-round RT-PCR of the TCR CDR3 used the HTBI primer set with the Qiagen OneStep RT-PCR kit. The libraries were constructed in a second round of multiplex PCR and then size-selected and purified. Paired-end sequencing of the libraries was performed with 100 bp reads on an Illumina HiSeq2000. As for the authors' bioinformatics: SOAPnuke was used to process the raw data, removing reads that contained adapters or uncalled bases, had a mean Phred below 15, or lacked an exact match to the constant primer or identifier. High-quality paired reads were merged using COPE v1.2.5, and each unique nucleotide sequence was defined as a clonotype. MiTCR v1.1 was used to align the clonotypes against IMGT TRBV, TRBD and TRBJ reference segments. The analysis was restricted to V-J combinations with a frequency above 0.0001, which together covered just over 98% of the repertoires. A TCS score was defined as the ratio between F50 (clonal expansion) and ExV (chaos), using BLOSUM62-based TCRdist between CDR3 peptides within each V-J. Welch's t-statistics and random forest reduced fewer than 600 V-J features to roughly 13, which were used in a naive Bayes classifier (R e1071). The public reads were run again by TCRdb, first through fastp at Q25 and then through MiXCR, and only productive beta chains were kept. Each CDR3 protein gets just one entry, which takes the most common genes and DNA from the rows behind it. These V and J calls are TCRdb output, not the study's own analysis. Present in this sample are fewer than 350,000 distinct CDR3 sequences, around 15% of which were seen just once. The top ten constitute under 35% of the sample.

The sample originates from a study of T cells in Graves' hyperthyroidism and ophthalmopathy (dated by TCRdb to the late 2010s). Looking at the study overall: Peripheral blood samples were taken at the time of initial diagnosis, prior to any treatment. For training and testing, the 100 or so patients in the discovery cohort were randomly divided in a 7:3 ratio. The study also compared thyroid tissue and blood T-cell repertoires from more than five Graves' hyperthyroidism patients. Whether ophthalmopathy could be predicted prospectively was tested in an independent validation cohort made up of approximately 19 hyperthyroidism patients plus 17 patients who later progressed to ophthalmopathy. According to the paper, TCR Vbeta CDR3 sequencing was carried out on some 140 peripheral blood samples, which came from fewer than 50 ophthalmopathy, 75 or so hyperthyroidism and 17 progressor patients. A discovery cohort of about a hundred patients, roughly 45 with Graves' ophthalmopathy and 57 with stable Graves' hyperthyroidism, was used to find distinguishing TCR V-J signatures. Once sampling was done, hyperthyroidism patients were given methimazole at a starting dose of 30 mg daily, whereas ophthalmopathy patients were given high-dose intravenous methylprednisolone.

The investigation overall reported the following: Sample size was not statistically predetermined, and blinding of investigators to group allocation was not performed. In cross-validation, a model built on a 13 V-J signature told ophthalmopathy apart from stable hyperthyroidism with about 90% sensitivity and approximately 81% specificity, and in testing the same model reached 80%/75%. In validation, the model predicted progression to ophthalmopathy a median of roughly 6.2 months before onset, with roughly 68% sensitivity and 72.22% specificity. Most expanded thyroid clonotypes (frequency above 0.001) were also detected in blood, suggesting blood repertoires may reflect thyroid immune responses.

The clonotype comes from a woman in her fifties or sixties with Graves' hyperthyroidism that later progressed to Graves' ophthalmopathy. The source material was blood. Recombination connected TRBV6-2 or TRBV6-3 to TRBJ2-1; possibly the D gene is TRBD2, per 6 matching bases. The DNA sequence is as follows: TGTGCCAGCAGCCCACTCCGGGGGTCTGGCGTGCCTAGGGGTGAGCAGTTCTTC. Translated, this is CASSPLRGSGVPRGEQFF.